The TCR beta chain described here comes from a study of cytomegalovirus exposure and HLA in healthy donors. Study in general: Clustering assigned around 77% of the approximately 370 genotyped donors to the Caucasian-associated ancestry cluster. Study-level findings and limits: Fewer N-insertions (relative to the roughly 670-donor mean) were reportedly seen in an Asian-associated ancestry cluster in a later analysis.

Primers: 60 Vbeta forward and 13 Jbeta reverse. Measured with immunoSEQ multiplex PCR; TCRdb has only the in-frame clones, and not every one. The sample has 200,000 to 250,000 clones, approximately 80% seen once; the top ten hold about 3%. Note on this clone: Its target is not known.

Nominally healthy donors provided the samples, though records likely missed some immune exposures. CDR1 LGHNA and CDR2 YSLEER come from the germline V gene. The germline V and J ends were trimmed by 4 bases and 8 bases, with 15 bases remaining between them. CDR3 length equals 14 residues. The origin of this receptor is a man aged 30-40 years in good health and CMV-seronegative. The specimen was PBMCs. This rearrangement joins TRBV4-3 to TRBJ2-1; D is perhaps TRBD1 (6 bases). The chain's CDR3 is CASSPSQGVDEQFF. CDR3 coding DNA: TGCGCCAGCAGCCCATCACAGGGTGTGGATGAGCAGTTCTTC.